Presented here are 27 T cell receptor beta chains from one specimen sequenced in a study of blood T cell repertoires in COVID-19. The data were produced by immunoSEQ multiplex PCR, yet TCRdb's version contains in-frame clones alone and is incomplete. Of 130,000 or so clones listed, more than 75% are singletons. Material: peripheral blood. The receptors originated from a man aged 70 or older with active COVID-19.

This rearrangement joins TRBV19 to TRBJ2-3, with D tentatively TRBD1 (6 bases). The CDR3 is 15 residues long. The V gene lost 9 bases and the J gene lost 4 bases, with 20 bases spanning the gap. Germline CDR1 LNHDA, CDR2 SQIVND (reference sequence). This CDR3 reads CASQGSGIAADTQYF. CDR3 nucleotide sequence: TGTGCCAGCCAGGGGAGCGGCATAGCAGCAGATACGCAGTATTTT.

CDR3 DNA: TGCGCCAGCAGCTTTGGCAGGGGGCGAGAGACCCAGTACTTC. This codes for CASSFGRGRETQYF. The chain links TRBV5-1 to TRBJ2-5, with 8 nucleotides matching TRBD1. The CDR3 consists of 14 residues. V shed 2 bases and J 4 bases; nucleotides not matched to a gene: 4. The germline gives CDR1 SGHRS, CDR2 YFSETQ.

The chain couples TRBV29-1 to TRBJ2-1; 9 bases align to TRBD2. This CDR3 spans 14 amino acids. V was pared by 8 bases and J by 4 bases, with 9 bases of the junction left unmatched. Germline loops: CDR1 SQVTM, CDR2 ANQGSEA. CDR3 in DNA: TGCAGCACCCCTGGGCTAGCGGGGTACAATGAGCAGTTCTTC. This codes for CSTPGLAGYNEQFF.

This clone was detected only a few times. The chain joins TRBV6-2 or TRBV6-3 to TRBJ2-4; the D is unclear. Trimming stripped 0 bases from V and 2 bases from J, with 8 bases between. Germline V gene lookup returns CDR1 MNHEY and CDR2 SVGEGT. CDR3 length equals 15 residues. CDR3 amino acids: CASSYSAVTKNIQYF. In DNA, the CDR3 is TGTGCCAGCAGTTACTCGGCCGTGACCAAAAACATTCAGTACTTC.

This chain joins TRBV28 and TRBJ2-7; 8 bases fit TRBD2. With 7 bases clipped from V and 2 bases from J, the junction kept 10 bases outside the gene matches. CDR3 size: 15 residues. The V gene's germline CDR1 is MDHEN and CDR2 SYDVKM. The CDR3 loop reads CASTSHGRVTYEQYF. The CDR3 DNA follows: TGTGCCAGCACATCCCACGGGAGGGTCACCTACGAGCAGTACTTC.

The chain is built from TRBV6-2 or TRBV6-3 and TRBJ2-7; 9 bases fit TRBD2. Germline trimming cut 2 bases from V and 2 bases from J; bases unmatched to any gene: 7. Germline CDR1 MNHEY, CDR2 SVGEGT. The CDR3 is made up of 16 amino acids. CDR3 sequence reads: CASSYDQLAGPYEQYF. DNA for the CDR3: TGTGCCAGCAGTTACGATCAACTAGCGGGTCCCTACGAGCAGTACTTC.

The V call is TRBV29-1, the J call TRBJ2-3; 10 nucleotides line up with TRBD2. This CDR3 comprises 15 residues. V shed 4 bases, J shed 5 bases, and the junction held 9 bases outside the gene matches. Looked up from germline, CDR1 is SQVTM and CDR2 is ANQGSEA. This CDR3 is CSVGASGSNGDTQYF. CDR3 nucleotide sequence: TGCAGCGTTGGGGCTAGCGGGAGCAACGGAGATACGCAGTATTTT.

This clone was seen only a few times. The chain combines TRBV2 with TRBJ1-4, with 7 bases fitting TRBD1. Per the germline V gene, CDR1 is SNHLY and CDR2 is FYNNEI. V was pared by 6 bases and J by 4 bases, with 5 bases of the junction left unmatched. This CDR3 is 14 amino acids long. This CDR3 reads CASSRQGLNEKLFF. In DNA form, the CDR3 reads TGTGCCAGCAGCCGACAGGGACTTAATGAAAAACTGTTTTTT.

The V call is TRBV28, the J call TRBJ2-1, with a weak D call TRBD1 (6 bases). The germline CDR1 and CDR2 sequences are MDHEN and SYDVKM. This CDR3 is built from 16 residues. V dropped 4 bases and J dropped 3 bases, with 16 bases sitting between them. CDR3 DNA sequence: TGTGCCAGCAGTTCCCCTTCAACAGGGCGCTACAATGAGCAGTTCTTC. Residues: CASSSPSTGRYNEQFF.

This clone was observed a few times. This chain uses TRBV28 with TRBJ2-7; 9 bases agree with TRBD2. Germline values: CDR1 MDHEN, CDR2 SYDVKM. V trimming: 6 bases; J trimming: 4 bases; junction bases outside the gene matches: 7. CDR3 length: 14 amino acids. The CDR3 bases are TGTGCCAGCAGGGGACTAGCCGGGACGTACGAGCAGTACTTC. This sequence encodes CASRGLAGTYEQYF.

The chain employs TRBV4-3 and TRBJ2-7; D uncertain. V lost 0 bases to trimming and J lost 0 bases, with 12 bases between them. Germline CDR1 and CDR2: LGHNA and YSLEER. The CDR3 contains 16 residues. CDR3 residues: CASSQDNYSPSYEQYF. DNA of the CDR3: TGCGCCAGCAGCCAAGATAATTACAGCCCCTCCTACGAGCAGTACTTC.

The chain carries TRBV3-1 (or the pseudogene TRBV3-2) and TRBJ1-4; tentatively, D is TRBD1 (5 bases). The V end was cut by 3 bases, the J end by 8 bases, with 13 bases between. CDR1 is LGHDT, CDR2 YNNKEL, per germline (reference sequence). This CDR3 region has 14 residues. The CDR3 nucleotides are TGTGCCAGCAGCCAGCAGGGTTACGGGGAAAAACTGTTTTTT. Residues: CASSQQGYGEKLFF.

The rearrangement uses TRBV7-9 and TRBJ1-2; the D gene is possibly TRBD1 (5 bases). The V and J ends lost 1 base and 2 bases respectively, with 11 bases between them. This CDR3 comprises 15 residues. Germline CDR1 is SEHNR and CDR2 is FQNEAQ (reference sequence). The CDR3 sequence is CASSLGQGWNYGYTF. The CDR3 DNA reads TGTGCCAGCAGCTTAGGGCAGGGATGGAACTATGGCTACACCTTC.

The V call is TRBV3-1 (or the pseudogene TRBV3-2), the J call TRBJ2-1; D remains unclear. CDR3 length equals 13 residues. CDR1 is LGHDT, CDR2 YNNKEL, per germline (reference sequence). The ends were cut back, 0 bases at V and 13 bases at J, with 13 bases in the middle. DNA of the CDR3: TGTGCCAGCAGCCAAGACGACCAGGCTAACCAGTTCTTC. Translated, it gives CASSQDDQANQFF.

V and J are TRBV6-1 and TRBJ2-7, with TRBD2 matching 8 bases. After removal of 1 base from V and 5 bases from J, the junction contained 1 base not matched to a gene. This CDR3 is built from 13 residues. The germline V gene has CDR1 MNHNS and CDR2 SASEGT. The CDR3 reads CASSEGAGDEQYF. The CDR3 bases are TGTGCCAGCAGTGAAGGAGCGGGAGACGAGCAGTACTTC.

The chain is built from TRBV24-1 and TRBJ2-3; D uncertain. The CDR3 spans 13 residues. The V and J ends lost 2 bases and 4 bases respectively, with 6 bases between them. Germline V gives CDR1 KGHDR, CDR2 SFDVKD. CDR3 protein: CATSDWSPDTQYF. The CDR3 DNA is TGTGCCACCAGTGATTGGAGCCCAGATACGCAGTATTTT.

V and J are TRBV18 and TRBJ1-1; D is unclear. The V gene lost 5 bases and the J gene lost 5 bases, with 12 bases spanning the gap. There are 13 residues in the CDR3. Germline V gene lookup returns CDR1 KGHSH and CDR2 LQKENI. The DNA of the CDR3 is TGTGCCAGCTCAACGGGGTCGGGGACTGAAGCTTTCTTT. It is translated as CASSTGSGTEAFF.

V is TRBV29-1 and J is TRBJ2-7; 7 nucleotides align to TRBD1. Germline CDR1 reads SQVTM; CDR2 reads ANQGSEA. This CDR3 comprises 11 residues. V dropped 6 bases and J dropped 5; count of bases not matched to a gene: 4. CDR3 sequence reads: CSVHRGHEQYF. As DNA, the CDR3 is TGCAGCGTCCACAGGGGCCACGAGCAGTACTTC.

The sample holds one count of this clone. The V call is TRBV27, the J call TRBJ2-7; D is possibly TRBD1 (6 bases). The CDR3 loop spans 14 amino acids. Trimming removed 5 bases from V and 2 bases from J, with 13 bases in between. Germline lookup yields CDR1 MNHEY and CDR2 SMNVEV (reference sequence). CDR3 in amino acids: CASSPTTGTYEQYF. In DNA form, the CDR3 reads TGTGCCAGCAGTCCGACGACAGGTACCTACGAGCAGTACTTC.

Notes on this clone: Relative to the germline gene, one junction end is altered; a read error may explain this. This sequence joins TRBV24-1 and TRBJ1-2; 9 bases match TRBD1. From germline, CDR1 is KGHDR and CDR2 SFDVKD. This CDR3 is 14 amino acids long. CDR3 nucleotide sequence: TGTGCCACCAGTGATATGACTGCGGGACAGGGTGCCGTCTTC. Amino acids: CATSDMTAGQGAVF.

The rearrangement uses TRBV3-1 (or the pseudogene TRBV3-2) and TRBJ1-2; a possible D gene is TRBD1 (6 bases). Per the germline V gene, CDR1 is LGHDT and CDR2 is YNNKEL (reference sequence). V lost 2 bases to trimming and J lost 8 bases, with 15 bases between them. The CDR3 has 14 amino acids. CDR3 coding DNA: TGTGCCAGCAGCCAAACGACAGGCCGAGGGGGCTACACCTTC. Amino acid sequence: CASSQTTGRGGYTF.

This clone was found once. Written as DNA, the CDR3 is TGTGCCTGGAGAGAAGACTTGAATGAGCAGTTCTTC. Protein product: CAWREDLNEQFF. This chain uses TRBV30 with TRBJ2-1; D is unclear. V was clipped by 3 bases and J by 7 bases, with 10 bases between them. CDR3 length equals 12 residues. Germline CDR1 GTSNPN, CDR2 SVGIG (reference sequence).

The chain is built from TRBV6-5 and TRBJ2-1; TRBD2 matches at 9 bases. Trimming took 2 bases from V and 1 from J; bases not matched to a gene: 3. Germline lookup yields CDR1 MNHEY and CDR2 SVGAGI. This CDR3 has 16 residues. CDR3 coding DNA: TGTGCCAGCAGTTACCCGCGGGAGGGGTCCTACAATGAGCAGTTCTTC. It yields the protein CASSYPREGSYNEQFF.

CDR3 amino acids: CASSLPSGQLNTEAFF. The CDR3 DNA follows: TGTGCCAGCAGTTTACCGTCGGGACAGCTGAACACTGAAGCTTTCTTT. The chain employs TRBV28 and TRBJ1-1, with TRBD1 matching over 7 bases. Germline values: CDR1 MDHEN, CDR2 SYDVKM. The CDR3 extends over 16 amino acids. V trimming: 2 bases; J trimming: 0 bases; junction bases outside the gene matches: 6. Full variable domain (rest looked up from reference TRBV28 and TRBJ1-1): DVKVTQSSRYLVKRTGEKVFLECVQDMDHENMFWYRQDPGLGLRLIYFSYDVKMKEKGDIPEGYSVSREKKERFSLILESASTNQTSMYLCASSLPSGQLNTEAFFGQGTRLTVV.

The CDR3 nucleotides read TGTGCCAGCAGCCTAGCCCCGACAGGACCTAAACTCTACGAGCAGTACTTC. It encodes CASSLAPTGPKLYEQYF. The rearrangement links TRBV11-2 to TRBJ2-7, with D perhaps matching TRBD1 (6 bases). Trimming removed 5 bases from V and 3 bases from J, with 23 bases in between. The CDR3 consists of 17 residues. CDR1 and CDR2 from the germline V gene are SGHAT and FQNNGV.

This clone appeared a few times. This chain joins TRBV11-2 and TRBJ1-2, with 7 positions matching TRBD1. CDR3 length equals 14 residues. V lost 5 bases to trimming and J lost 7 bases; unmatched junction nucleotides: 10. CDR1 is SGHAT and CDR2 is FQNNGV in the germline V gene. The CDR3 spells CASSPQGVVGGYTF. The DNA of the CDR3 is TGTGCCAGCAGCCCGCAGGGGGTGGTAGGTGGCTACACCTTC.

The V call is TRBV5-4, the J call TRBJ1-2; 9 positions agree with TRBD1. CDR1 is SGHNT, CDR2 YYREEE, per germline (reference sequence). The ends lost 3 bases at V and 4 bases at J; junction bases unmatched: 7. The CDR3 sequence is 15 residues long. CDR3: CASSSTGTGSYGYTF. In nucleotides, the CDR3 is TGTGCCAGCAGCTCCACCGGGACAGGGAGCTATGGCTACACCTTC.